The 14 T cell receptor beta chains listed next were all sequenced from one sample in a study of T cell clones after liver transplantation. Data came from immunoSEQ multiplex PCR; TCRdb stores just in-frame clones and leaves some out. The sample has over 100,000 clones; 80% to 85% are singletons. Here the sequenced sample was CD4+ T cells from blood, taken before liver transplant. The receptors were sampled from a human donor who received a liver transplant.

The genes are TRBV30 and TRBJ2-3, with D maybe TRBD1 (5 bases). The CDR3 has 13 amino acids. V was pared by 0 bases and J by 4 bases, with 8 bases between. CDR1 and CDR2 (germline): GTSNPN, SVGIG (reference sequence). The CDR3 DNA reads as TGTGCCTGGAGTGTACGACAGTCAGATACGCAGTATTTT. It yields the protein CAWSVRQSDTQYF.

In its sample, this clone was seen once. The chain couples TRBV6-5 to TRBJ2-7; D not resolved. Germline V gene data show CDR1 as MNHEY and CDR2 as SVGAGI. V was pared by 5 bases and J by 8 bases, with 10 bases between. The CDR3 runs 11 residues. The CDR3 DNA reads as TGTGCCAGCAGTCCGGGTGTCAAGCAGTACTTC. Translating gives CASSPGVKQYF.

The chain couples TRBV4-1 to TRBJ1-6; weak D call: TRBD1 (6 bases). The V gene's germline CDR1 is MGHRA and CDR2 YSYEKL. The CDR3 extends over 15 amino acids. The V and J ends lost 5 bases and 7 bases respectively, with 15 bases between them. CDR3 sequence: CASSSTGARNSPLHF. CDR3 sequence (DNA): TGCGCCAGCAGCTCTACGGGGGCCCGAAATTCACCCCTCCACTTT.

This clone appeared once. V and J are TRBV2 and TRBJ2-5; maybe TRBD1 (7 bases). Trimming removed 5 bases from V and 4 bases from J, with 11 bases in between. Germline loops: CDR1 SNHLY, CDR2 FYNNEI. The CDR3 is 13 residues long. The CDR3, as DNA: TGTGCCAGCAGTAGGCAGGGGGGAGAGACCCAGTACTTC. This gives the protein CASSRQGGETQYF.

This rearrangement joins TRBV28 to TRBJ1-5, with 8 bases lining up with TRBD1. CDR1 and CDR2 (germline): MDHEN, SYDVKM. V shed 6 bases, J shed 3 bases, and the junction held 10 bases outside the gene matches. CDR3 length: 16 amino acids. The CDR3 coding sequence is TGTGCCAGCAGCCGCGTAGGACAGGGCCCCAATCAGCCCCAGCATTTT. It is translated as CASSRVGQGPNQPQHF.

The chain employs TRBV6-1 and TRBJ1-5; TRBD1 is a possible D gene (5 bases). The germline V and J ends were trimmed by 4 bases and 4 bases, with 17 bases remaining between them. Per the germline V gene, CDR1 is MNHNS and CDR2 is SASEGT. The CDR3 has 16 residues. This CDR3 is CASSASSGQLNQPQHF. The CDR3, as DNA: TGTGCCAGCAGTGCTTCATCAGGGCAACTTAATCAGCCCCAGCATTTT.

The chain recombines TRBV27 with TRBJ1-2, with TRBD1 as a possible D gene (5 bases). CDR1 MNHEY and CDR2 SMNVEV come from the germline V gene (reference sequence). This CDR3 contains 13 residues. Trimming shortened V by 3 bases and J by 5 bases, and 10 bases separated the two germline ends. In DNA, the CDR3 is TGTGCCAGCAGTTTTGCAGGGTCTTATGGCTACACCTTC. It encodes CASSFAGSYGYTF.

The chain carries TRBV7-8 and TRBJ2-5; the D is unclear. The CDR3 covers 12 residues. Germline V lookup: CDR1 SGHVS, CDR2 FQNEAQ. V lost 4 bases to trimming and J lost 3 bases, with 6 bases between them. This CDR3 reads CASSWGKETQYF. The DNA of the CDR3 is TGTGCCAGCAGCTGGGGTAAAGAGACCCAGTACTTC.

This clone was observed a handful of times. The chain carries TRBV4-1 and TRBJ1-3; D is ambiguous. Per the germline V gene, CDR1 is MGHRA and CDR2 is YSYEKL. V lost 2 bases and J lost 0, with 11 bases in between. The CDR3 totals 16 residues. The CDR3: CASSQIRGPSGNTIYF. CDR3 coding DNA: TGCGCCAGCAGCCAAATTCGCGGTCCCTCTGGAAACACCATATATTTT.

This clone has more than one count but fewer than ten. CDR3 sequence: CASSPGRGPYEQYF. The CDR3 nucleotides are TGTGCCAGCTCCCCGGGCAGGGGGCCCTACGAGCAGTACTTC. The chain links TRBV18 to TRBJ2-7; 8 positions match TRBD1. The germline V gene encodes CDR1 KGHSH and CDR2 LQKENI. V lost 6 bases to trimming and J lost 2 bases; unmatched junction nucleotides: 6. This CDR3 spans 14 amino acids.

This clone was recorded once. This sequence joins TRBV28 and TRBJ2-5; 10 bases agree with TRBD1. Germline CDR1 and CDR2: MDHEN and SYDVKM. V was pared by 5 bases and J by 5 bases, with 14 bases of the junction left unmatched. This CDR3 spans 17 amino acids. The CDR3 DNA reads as TGTGCCAGCAGTCTACACTCGCCGGGACAGGGGTTCGAGACCCAGTACTTC. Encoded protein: CASSLHSPGQGFETQYF. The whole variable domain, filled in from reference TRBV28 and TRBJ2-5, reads DVKVTQSSRYLVKRTGEKVFLECVQDMDHENMFWYRQDPGLGLRLIYFSYDVKMKEKGDIPEGYSVSREKKERFSLILESASTNQTSMYLCASSLHSPGQGFETQYFGPGTRLLVL.

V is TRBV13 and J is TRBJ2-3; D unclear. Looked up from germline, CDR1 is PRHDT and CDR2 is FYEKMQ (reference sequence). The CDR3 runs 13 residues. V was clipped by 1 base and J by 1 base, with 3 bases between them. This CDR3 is CASSLAGTDTQYF. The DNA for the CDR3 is TGTGCCAGCAGCTTAGCAGGCACAGATACGCAGTATTTT.

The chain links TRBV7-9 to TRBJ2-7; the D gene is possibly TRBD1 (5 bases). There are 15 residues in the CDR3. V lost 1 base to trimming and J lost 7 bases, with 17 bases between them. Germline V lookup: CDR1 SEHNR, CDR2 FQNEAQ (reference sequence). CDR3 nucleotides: TGTGCCAGCAGCTTAGAACTTAAGGTCCAGGGAGAGCAGTACTTC. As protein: CASSLELKVQGEQYF.

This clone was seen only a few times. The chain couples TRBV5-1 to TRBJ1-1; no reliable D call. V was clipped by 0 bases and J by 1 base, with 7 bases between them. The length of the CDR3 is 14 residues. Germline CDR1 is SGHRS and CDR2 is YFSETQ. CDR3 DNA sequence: TGCGCCAGCAGCTTGGACAGAAAGAACACTGAAGCTTTCTTT. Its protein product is CASSLDRKNTEAFF.